This is a list of T cell receptor beta chains from one sample in a study of control samples from healthy donors and cancer patients. Only in-frame clones appear in the TCRdb table, and some are missing; sequencing was by immunoSEQ multiplex PCR. The data contain around 130,000 clones, around nine tenths of them seen just once; the ten biggest clones take up about 12%. The sample comprised blood. These receptors all stem from a man aged 25 to 45 in good health. Both conserved end residues are part of each CDR3. D genes are given only for firm matches. Clone sizes are given selectively: once, few, many, or a class where the clone is expanded.

clone size	V gene	D gene	J gene	CDR3 protein	CDR3 DNA
-	TRBV12-3/TRBV12-4	TRBD1	TRBJ1-2	CASSLRQGGYTF	TGTGCCAGCAGTTTACGACAGGGGGGCTACACCTTC
-	TRBV27	-	TRBJ1-1	CASTPGLGVSGEAFF	TGTGCCAGCACCCCGGGCCTAGGGGTTTCGGGTGAAGCTTTCTTT
-	TRBV21-1	-	TRBJ2-5	CATKPGTTGETQYF	TGTGCCACCAAACCGGGAACCACAGGAGAGACCCAGTACTTC
-	TRBV3-1/TRBV3-2	-	TRBJ1-2	CASSQDAGSRGGYTF	TGTGCCAGCAGCCAAGATGCAGGGTCGCGTGGTGGCTACACCTTC
-	TRBV30	-	TRBJ2-7	CAWSRGAGNEQYF	TGTGCCTGGAGTCGAGGGGCAGGGAACGAGCAGTACTTC
-	TRBV6-4	-	TRBJ1-5	CASKRDKNQPQHF	TGTGCCAGCAAGCGGGACAAGAATCAGCCCCAGCATTTT
-	TRBV5-1	-	TRBJ1-4	CASSSRDPAGKLFF	TGCGCCAGCAGCTCCCGGGACCCTGCGGGGAAGCTGTTTTTT
-	TRBV19	-	TRBJ1-2	CASTYSNYGYTF	TGTGCCAGTACCTACAGTAACTATGGCTACACCTTC
-	TRBV30	TRBD2	TRBJ2-1	CAWSHGLAGHNEQFF	TGTGCCTGGAGTCACGGACTAGCGGGCCACAATGAGCAGTTCTTC
-	TRBV4-1	-	TRBJ1-1	CASSAPPNTEAFF	TGCGCCAGCAGCGCACCCCCGAATACTGAAGCTTTCTTT
-	TRBV5-8	-	TRBJ1-2	CASSPLFGDYGYTF	TGTGCCAGCAGCCCCCTGTTTGGAGACTATGGCTACACCTTC
-	TRBV4-1	TRBD1	TRBJ1-1	CASSRGQGMNTEAFF	TGCGCCAGCAGCCGGGGACAGGGGATGAACACTGAAGCTTTCTTT
-	TRBV28	TRBD1	TRBJ1-5	CASMLDRALNQPQHF	TGTGCCAGTATGCTCGACAGGGCCCTCAATCAGCCCCAGCATTTT
-	TRBV6-1	TRBD2	TRBJ2-5	CASSEIGGAQETQYF	TGTGCCAGCAGTGAGATCGGGGGGGCACAAGAGACCCAGTACTTC
few	TRBV11-2	TRBD2	TRBJ2-1	CASSSPGGPENEQFF	TGTGCCAGCAGCTCCCCGGGGGGGCCGGAAAATGAGCAGTTCTTC
few	TRBV6-1	-	TRBJ1-5	CASSEAGVQPQHF	TGTGCCAGCAGTGAAGCTGGGGTTCAGCCCCAGCATTTT
-	TRBV12-3/TRBV12-4	-	TRBJ1-1	CASASGTYTEAFF	TGTGCCAGCGCGTCCGGGACATACACTGAAGCTTTCTTT
-	TRBV6-5	-	TRBJ1-2	CASSPTGQGYTF	TGTGCCAGCAGCCCCACCGGGCAAGGCTACACCTTC
-	TRBV5-1	-	TRBJ1-5	CASSLGVSNQPQHF	TGCGCCAGCAGCTTGGGGGTTAGCAATCAGCCCCAGCATTTT
-	TRBV7-9	-	TRBJ2-1	CASSLRADEQFF	TGTGCCAGCAGCTTAAGGGCAGATGAGCAGTTCTTC
-	TRBV19	-	TRBJ1-2	CASRWADRGRGYTF	TGTGCCAGTAGGTGGGCGGACCGGGGACGTGGCTACACCTTC
-	TRBV5-1	-	TRBJ1-2	CASSTEAGTYGYTF	TGCGCCAGCAGCACCGAAGCCGGGACCTATGGCTACACCTTC
-	TRBV15	-	TRBJ2-2	CATSRVRMFLNRANTGELFF	TGTGCCACCAGCAGAGTACGAATGTTCCTGAACAGGGCCAACACCGGGGAGCTGTTTTTT
-	TRBV2	-	TRBJ1-5	CASRGRPNQPQHF	TGTGCCAGCAGGGGACGCCCCAATCAGCCCCAGCATTTT
-	TRBV5-1	-	TRBJ1-4	CASSLGEAALNEKLFF	TGCGCCAGCAGCTTGGGGGAGGCAGCGCTTAATGAAAAACTGTTTTTT
-	TRBV7-9	TRBD1	TRBJ2-7	CASSATGVSYEQYF	TGTGCCAGCAGCGCGACAGGGGTCTCCTACGAGCAGTACTTC